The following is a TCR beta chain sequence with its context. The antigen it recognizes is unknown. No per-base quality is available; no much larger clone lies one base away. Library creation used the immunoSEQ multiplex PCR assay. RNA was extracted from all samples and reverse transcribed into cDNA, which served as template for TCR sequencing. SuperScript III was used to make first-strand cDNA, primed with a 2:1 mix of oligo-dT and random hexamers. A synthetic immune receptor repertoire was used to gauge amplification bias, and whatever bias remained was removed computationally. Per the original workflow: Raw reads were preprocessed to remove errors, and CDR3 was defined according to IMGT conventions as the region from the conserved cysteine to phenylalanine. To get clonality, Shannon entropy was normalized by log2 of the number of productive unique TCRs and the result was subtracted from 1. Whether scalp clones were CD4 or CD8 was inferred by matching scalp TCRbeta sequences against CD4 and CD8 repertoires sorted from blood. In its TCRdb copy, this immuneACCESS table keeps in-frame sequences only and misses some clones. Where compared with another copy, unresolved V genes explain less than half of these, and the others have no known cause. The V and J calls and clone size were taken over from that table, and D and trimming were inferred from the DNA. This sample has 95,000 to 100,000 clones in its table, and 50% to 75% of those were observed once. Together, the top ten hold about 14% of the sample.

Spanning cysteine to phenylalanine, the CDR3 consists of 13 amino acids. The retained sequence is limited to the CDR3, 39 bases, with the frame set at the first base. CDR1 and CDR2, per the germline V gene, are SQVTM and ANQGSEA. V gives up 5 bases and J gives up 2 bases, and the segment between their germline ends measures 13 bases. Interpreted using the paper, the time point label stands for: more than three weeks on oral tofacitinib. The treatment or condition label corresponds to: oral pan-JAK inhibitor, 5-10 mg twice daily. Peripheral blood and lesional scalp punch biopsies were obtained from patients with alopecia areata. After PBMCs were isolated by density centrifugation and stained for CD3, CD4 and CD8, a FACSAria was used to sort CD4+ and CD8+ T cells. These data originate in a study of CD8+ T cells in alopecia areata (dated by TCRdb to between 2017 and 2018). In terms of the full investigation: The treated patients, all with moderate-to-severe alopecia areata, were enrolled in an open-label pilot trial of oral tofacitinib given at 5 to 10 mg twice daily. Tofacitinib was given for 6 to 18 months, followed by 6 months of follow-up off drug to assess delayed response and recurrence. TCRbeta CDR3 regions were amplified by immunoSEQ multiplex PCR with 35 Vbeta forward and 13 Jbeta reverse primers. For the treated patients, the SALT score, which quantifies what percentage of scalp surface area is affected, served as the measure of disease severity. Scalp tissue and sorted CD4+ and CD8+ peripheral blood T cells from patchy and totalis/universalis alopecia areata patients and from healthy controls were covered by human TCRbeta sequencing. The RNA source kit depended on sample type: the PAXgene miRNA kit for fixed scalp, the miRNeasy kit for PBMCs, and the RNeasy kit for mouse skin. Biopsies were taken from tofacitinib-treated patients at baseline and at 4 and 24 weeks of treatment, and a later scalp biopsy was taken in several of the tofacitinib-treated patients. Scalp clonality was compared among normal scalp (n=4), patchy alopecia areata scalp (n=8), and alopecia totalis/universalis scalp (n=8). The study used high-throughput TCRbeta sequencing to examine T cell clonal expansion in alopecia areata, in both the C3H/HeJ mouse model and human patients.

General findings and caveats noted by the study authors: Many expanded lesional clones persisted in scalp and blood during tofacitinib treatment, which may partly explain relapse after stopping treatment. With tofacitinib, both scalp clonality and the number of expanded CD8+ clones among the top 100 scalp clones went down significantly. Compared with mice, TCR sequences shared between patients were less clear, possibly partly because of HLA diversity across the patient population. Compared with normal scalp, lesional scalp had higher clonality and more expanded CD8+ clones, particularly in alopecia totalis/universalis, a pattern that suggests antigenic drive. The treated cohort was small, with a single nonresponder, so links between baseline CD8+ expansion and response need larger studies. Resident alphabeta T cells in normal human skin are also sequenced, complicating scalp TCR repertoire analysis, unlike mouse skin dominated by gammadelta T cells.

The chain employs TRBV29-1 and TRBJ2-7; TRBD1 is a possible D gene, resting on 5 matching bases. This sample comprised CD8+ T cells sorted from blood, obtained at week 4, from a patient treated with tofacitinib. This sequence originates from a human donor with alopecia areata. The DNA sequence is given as TGCAGCGTTTACCAGGGTGAGGCCTACGAGCAGTACTTC. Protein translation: CSVYQGEAYEQYF.